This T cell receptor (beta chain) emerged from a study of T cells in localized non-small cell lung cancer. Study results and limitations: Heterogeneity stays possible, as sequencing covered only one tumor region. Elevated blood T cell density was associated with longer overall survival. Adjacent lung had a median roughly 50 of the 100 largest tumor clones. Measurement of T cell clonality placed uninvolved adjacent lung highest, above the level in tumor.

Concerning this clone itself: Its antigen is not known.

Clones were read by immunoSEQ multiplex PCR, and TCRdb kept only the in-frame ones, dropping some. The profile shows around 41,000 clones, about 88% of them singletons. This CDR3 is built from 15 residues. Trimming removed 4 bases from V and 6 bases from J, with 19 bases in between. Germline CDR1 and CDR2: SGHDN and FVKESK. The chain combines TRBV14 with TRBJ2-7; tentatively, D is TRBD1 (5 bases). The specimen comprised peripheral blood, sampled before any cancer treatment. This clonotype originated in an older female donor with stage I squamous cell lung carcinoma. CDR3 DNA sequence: TGTGCCAGCAGCCCCGAAGGATACAGGACGGCCGAGCAGTACTTC. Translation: CASSPEGYRTAEQYF.